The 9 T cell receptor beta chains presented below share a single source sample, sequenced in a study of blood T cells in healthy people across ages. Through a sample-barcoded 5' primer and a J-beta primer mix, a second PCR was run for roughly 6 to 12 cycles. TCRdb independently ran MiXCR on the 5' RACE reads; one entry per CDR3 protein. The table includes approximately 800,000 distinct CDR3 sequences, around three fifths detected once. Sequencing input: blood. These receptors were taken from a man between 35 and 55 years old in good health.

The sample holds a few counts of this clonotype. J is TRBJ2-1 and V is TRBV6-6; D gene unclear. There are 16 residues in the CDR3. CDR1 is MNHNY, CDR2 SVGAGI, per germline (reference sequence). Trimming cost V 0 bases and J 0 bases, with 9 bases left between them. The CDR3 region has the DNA TGTGCCAGCAGTTACTCGATAAGGCCCTCCTACAATGAGCAGTTCTTC. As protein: CASSYSIRPSYNEQFF.

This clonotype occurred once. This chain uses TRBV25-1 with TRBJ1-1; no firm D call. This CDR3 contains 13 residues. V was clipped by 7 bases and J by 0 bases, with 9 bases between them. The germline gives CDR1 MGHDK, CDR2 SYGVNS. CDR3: CASKDPLNTEAFF. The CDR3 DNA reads TGTGCCAGCAAAGACCCATTGAACACTGAAGCTTTCTTT.

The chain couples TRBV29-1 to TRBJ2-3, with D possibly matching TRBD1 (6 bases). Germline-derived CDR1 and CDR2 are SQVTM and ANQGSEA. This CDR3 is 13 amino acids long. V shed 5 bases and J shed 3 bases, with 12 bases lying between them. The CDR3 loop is CSVRTERTDTQYF. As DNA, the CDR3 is TGCAGCGTTCGGACAGAGCGAACAGATACGCAGTATTTT.

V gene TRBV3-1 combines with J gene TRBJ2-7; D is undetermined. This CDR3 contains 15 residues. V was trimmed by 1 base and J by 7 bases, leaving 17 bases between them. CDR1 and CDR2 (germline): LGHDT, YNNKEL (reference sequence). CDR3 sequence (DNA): TGTGCCAGCAGCCAAGGTGGCCCCCAGTACGGGGAGCAGTACTTC. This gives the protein CASSQGGPQYGEQYF.

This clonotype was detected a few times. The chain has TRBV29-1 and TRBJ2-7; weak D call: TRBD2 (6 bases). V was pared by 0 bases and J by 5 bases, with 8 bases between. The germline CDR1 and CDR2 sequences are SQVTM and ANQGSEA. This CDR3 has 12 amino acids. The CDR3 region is CSVEDGGNEQYF. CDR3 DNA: TGCAGCGTTGAAGATGGGGGGAACGAGCAGTACTTC.

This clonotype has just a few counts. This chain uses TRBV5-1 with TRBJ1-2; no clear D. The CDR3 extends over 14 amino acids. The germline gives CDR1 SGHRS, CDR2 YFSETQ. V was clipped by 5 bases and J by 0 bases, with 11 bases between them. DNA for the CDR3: TGCGCCAGCAGTCCGACCAGAGCTAACTATGGCTACACCTTC. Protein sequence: CASSPTRANYGYTF.

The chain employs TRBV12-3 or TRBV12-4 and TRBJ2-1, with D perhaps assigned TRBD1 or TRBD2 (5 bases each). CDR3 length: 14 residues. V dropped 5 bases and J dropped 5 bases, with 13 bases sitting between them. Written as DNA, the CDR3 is TGTGCCAGCAGTCTTCCGGGACGGAACAATGAGCAGTTCTTC. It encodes CASSLPGRNNEQFF.

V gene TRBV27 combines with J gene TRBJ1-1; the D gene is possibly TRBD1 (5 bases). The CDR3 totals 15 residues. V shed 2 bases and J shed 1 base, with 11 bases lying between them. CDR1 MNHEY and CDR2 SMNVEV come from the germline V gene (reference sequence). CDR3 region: CASSLGPGSNTEAFF. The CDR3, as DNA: TGTGCCAGCAGTTTAGGTCCAGGGTCGAACACTGAAGCTTTCTTT.

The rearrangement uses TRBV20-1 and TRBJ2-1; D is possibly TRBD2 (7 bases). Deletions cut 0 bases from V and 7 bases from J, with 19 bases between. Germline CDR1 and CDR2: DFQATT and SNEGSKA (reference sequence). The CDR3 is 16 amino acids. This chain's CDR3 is CSARDIGGGGWNEQFF. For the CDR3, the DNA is TGCAGTGCTAGAGATATCGGGGGAGGGGGGTGGAATGAGCAGTTCTTC.